These 5 T cell receptor beta chains share one sample of origin, sequenced in a study of regulatory T cells in long-lasting Graves disease. Building the TCR beta libraries relied on iRepertoire HTBI primers, and CDR3 regions underwent Arm-PCR. TCRdb re-called the multiplex PCR reads with MiXCR, one entry per CDR3 protein. The table includes about 300,000 distinct CDR3 sequences, 22% detected once. Time point in this sample: persistent/refractory GD, antithyroid drugs over 5 years with positive TRAb. RNA isolated from PBMCs was used to make the TCR library. This material consisted of peripheral blood mononuclear cells (PBMCs), taken when the disease was refractory, from a patient treated with antithyroid drugs. The receptors shown here come from a female donor with Graves disease.

This clonotype has a single count. The chain is built from TRBV19 and TRBJ1-5, with a tentative D call TRBD1 (5 bases). The CDR3 has 14 residues. The germline CDR1 and CDR2 sequences are LNHDA and SQIVND (reference sequence). The V end was cut by 5 bases, the J end by 14 bases, with 22 bases between. The CDR3 region is CASSSQMDTQGKHF. The CDR3 DNA follows: TGTGCCAGTAGTTCCCAAATGGACACACAAGGAAAGCATTTT.

This chain connects TRBV7-8 to TRBJ2-1; TRBD2 agrees at 7 bases. The CDR3 covers 18 residues. The V and J ends lost 5 bases and 2 bases, in that order; junction bases with no gene match: 15. Germline loops: CDR1 SGHVS, CDR2 FQNEAQ. In nucleotides, the CDR3 is TGTGCCAGCAGCCTAAGCGGGGATGGGGCCGTGCCCTACAATGAGCAGTTCTTC. This sequence encodes CASSLSGDGAVPYNEQFF.

The chain joins TRBV19 to TRBJ2-5, with TRBD2 as a possible D gene (5 bases). The end of the DNA fits TRBJ2-1 better, so the J call may be wrong. This CDR3 spans 15 amino acids. The germline V gene has CDR1 LNHDA and CDR2 SQIVND (reference sequence). The CDR3 DNA sequence: TGTGCCAGTACACGACGGGCGGGCCCCCTGGATGAGCAGTTCTTC. Amino acid sequence: CASTRRAGPLDEQFF.

This clonotype was seen ten or more times. This sequence joins TRBV28 and TRBJ2-5; possibly TRBD2 for D (6 bases). This CDR3 is built from 13 residues. The V end was cut by 7 bases, the J end by 1 base, with 10 bases between. Looked up from germline, CDR1 is MDHEN and CDR2 is SYDVKM. The CDR3 sequence: CASTTAGQETQYF. The DNA for the CDR3 is TGTGCCAGCACAACAGCGGGCCAAGAGACCCAGTACTTC.

This clonotype was found a few times. This chain joins TRBV6-2 or TRBV6-3 and TRBJ2-7; the match to TRBD1 covers 9 bases. This CDR3 is built from 16 residues. V shed 7 bases and J 0 bases; nucleotides not matched to a gene: 10. Germline V gene lookup returns CDR1 MNHEY and CDR2 SVGEGT. The CDR3 loop is CASTGTGKMGSYEQYF. CDR3 sequence (DNA): TGTGCCAGCACCGGGACAGGGAAAATGGGCTCCTACGAGCAGTACTTC.